This TCR beta chain was identified during a study of control samples from healthy donors and cancer patients. The CDR3 contains 14 residues. Germline lookup yields CDR1 PRHDT and CDR2 FYEKMQ (reference sequence). V was clipped by 5 bases and J by 1 base, with 10 bases between them. Repertoires were generated with immunoSEQ multiplex PCR, while TCRdb's copy carries only in-frame clones and drops some. The sample contains some 150,000 clones, around 91% of which appear only once. The clonotype was recovered from a woman in her thirties in good health. Sequencing was done on a sample of blood. V gene TRBV13 combines with J gene TRBJ2-3, with D uncertain. The CDR3 region is CASSPSTGTDTQYF. CDR3 bases: TGTGCCAGCAGCCCCTCGACCGGCACAGATACGCAGTATTTT.